A single sample is the source of the 21 T cell receptor beta chains below, sequenced in a study of OX40 agonist ivuxolimab in advanced cancers. TCRdb keeps only in-frame clones here, not all; method: immunoSEQ multiplex PCR. Among roughly 32,000 clones listed, roughly nine tenths were seen once. The sample consisted of CD4+ or CD8+ T cells sorted from blood, taken in a trial of the OX40 agonist ivuxolimab. The source of these receptors is an adult with an advanced solid tumor such as melanoma, head and neck, liver or kidney cancer.

The rearrangement joins TRBV20-1 to TRBJ1-6; D remains ambiguous. This CDR3 spans 10 amino acids. Trimming left V 3 bases short and J 8 bases short, with 2 bases between. CDR1 is DFQATT and CDR2 is SNEGSKA in the germline V gene (reference sequence). The CDR3 sequence is CSARHSPLHF. The CDR3, as DNA: TGCAGTGCTAGGCATTCACCCCTCCACTTT.

The rearrangement uses TRBV4-2 and TRBJ1-1, with D possibly TRBD1 on 6 matching bases. The germline CDR1 and CDR2 sequences are LGHNA and YNFKEQ. V lost 4 bases and J 6 bases, leaving 15 bases between the germline ends. This CDR3 contains 14 residues. CDR3 loop: CASSLEGGVPEAFF. The CDR3 DNA reads TGTGCCAGCAGCCTCGAGGGGGGGGTGCCTGAAGCTTTCTTT.

The rearrangement uses TRBV28 and TRBJ2-3; 12 bases fit TRBD2. Germline trimming cut 5 bases from V and 2 bases from J; bases unmatched to any gene: 17. This CDR3 contains 20 residues. Per the germline V gene, CDR1 is MDHEN and CDR2 is SYDVKM. CDR3 in amino acids: CASSARLAGEEVRDTDTQYF. The CDR3 DNA sequence: TGTGCCAGCAGTGCACGACTAGCGGGAGAGGAGGTGAGAGACACAGATACGCAGTATTTT.

The genes are TRBV19 and TRBJ2-5, with 14 positions matching TRBD2. Losses at the gene ends were 3 bases for V and 1 base for J; bases not matched to a gene: 10. CDR1 is LNHDA, CDR2 SQIVND, per germline (reference sequence). The CDR3 runs 19 residues. CDR3 amino acids: CASSMVGGTSGGLQETQYF. In DNA form, the CDR3 reads TGTGCCAGTAGTATGGTTGGAGGGACTAGCGGGGGCCTCCAAGAGACCCAGTACTTC.

The chain combines TRBV7-2 with TRBJ2-7; D is unresolved. The CDR3 is 14 amino acids. The V gene's germline CDR1 is SGHTA and CDR2 FQGNSA. Trimming took 4 bases from V and 2 from J, leaving 12 bases between them. The DNA for the CDR3 is TGTGCCAGCAGCTCTGAGGCCAACGCCTACGAGCAGTACTTC. Translation gives CASSSEANAYEQYF. Using reference TRBV7-2 and TRBJ2-7 for the parts outside the CDR3, the full variable domain is GAGVSQSPSNKVTEKGKDVELRCDPISGHTALYWYRQSLGQGLEFLIYFQGNSAPDKSGLPSDRFSAERTGGSVSTLTIQRTQQEDSAVYLCASSSEANAYEQYFGPGTRLTVT.

This chain uses TRBV30 with TRBJ2-3; 10 bases align to TRBD2. Germline CDR1 is GTSNPN and CDR2 is SVGIG (reference sequence). This CDR3 is 15 amino acids long. The trim removed 3 bases at V and 0 bases at J, leaving 3 bases unmatched. The CDR3 DNA reads as TGTGCCTGGAGAGGACTAGCGGAGAGCACAGATACGCAGTATTTT. Its protein product is CAWRGLAESTDTQYF. The complete variable domain, with remaining parts taken from reference TRBV30 and TRBJ2-3, reads SQTIHQWPATLVQPVGSPLSLECTVEGTSNPNLYWYRQAAGRGLQLLFYSVGIGQISSEVPQNLSASRPQDRQFILSSKKLLLSDSGFYLCAWRGLAESTDTQYFGPGTRLTVL.

J is TRBJ1-5 and V is TRBV10-2; D is unclear. With 3 bases removed from V and 7 bases from J, the gap between germline ends came to 7 bases. Germline V gene sequence: CDR1 WSHSY, CDR2 SAAADI. The CDR3 has 12 amino acids. CDR3 in amino acids: CASSDQWQPQHF. For the CDR3, the DNA is TGCGCCAGCAGTGATCAGTGGCAGCCCCAGCATTTT.

The chain couples TRBV27 to TRBJ1-5; tentative D call: TRBD1 (6 bases). The length of the CDR3 is 13 residues. Germline V CDR1 and CDR2: MNHEY, SMNVEV (reference sequence). V lost 4 bases, J lost 4 bases, and 8 bases lay in between. The CDR3 loop reads CASSWTVNQPQHF. Here the CDR3 DNA reads TGTGCCAGCAGTTGGACAGTGAATCAGCCCCAGCATTTT.

The genes are TRBV6-5 and TRBJ2-7; 7 nucleotides match TRBD1. Germline V gene sequence: CDR1 MNHEY, CDR2 SVGAGI. The CDR3 runs 15 residues. J was trimmed by 3 bases and V by 4 bases; bases with no gene match: 9. CDR3 in DNA: TGTGCCAGCAGTTCCCGGACAGGTCTGAACTACGAGCAGTACTTC. Its translation is CASSSRTGLNYEQYF.

The V gene is TRBV9, the J gene TRBJ2-1; tentative D call: TRBD2 (6 bases). V was pared by 4 bases and J by 5 bases, with 10 bases between. Germline assignment: CDR1 SGDLS and CDR2 YYNGEE. This CDR3 has 13 amino acids. CDR3 DNA: TGTGCCAGCAGCCCCGGGACTGACAATGAGCAGTTCTTC. Protein: CASSPGTDNEQFF.

The gene calls are TRBV29-1 and TRBJ2-5; D is ambiguous. The V end lost 2 bases, the J end lost 2 bases, and 15 bases lay between the germline ends. Germline CDR1 and CDR2: SQVTM and ANQGSEA. This CDR3 region has 15 residues. The CDR3 here is CSVENSWPRQETQYF. CDR3 nucleotide sequence: TGCAGCGTTGAAAATTCTTGGCCACGGCAAGAGACCCAGTACTTC. The whole variable domain, remainder taken from reference TRBV29-1 and TRBJ2-5, is SAVISQKPSRDICQRGTSLTIQCQVDSQVTMMFWYRQQPGQSLTLIATANQGSEATYESGFVIDKFPISRPNLTFSTLTVSNMSPEDSSIYLCSVENSWPRQETQYFGPGTRLLVL.

The genes are TRBV7-2 and TRBJ2-5; 7 nucleotides agree with TRBD1. The end of the DNA fits TRBJ2-7 better, so the J call may be wrong. The length of the CDR3 is 13 residues. Germline lookup yields CDR1 SGHTA and CDR2 FQGNSA. The CDR3 sequence: CASAQGIQDEQYF. DNA of the CDR3: TGTGCCAGCGCACAGGGGATCCAAGACGAGCAGTACTTC.

The genes are TRBV10-3 and TRBJ2-7, with 7 bases aligning to TRBD1. The CDR3 runs to 13 residues. Trimming removed 3 bases from V and 6 bases from J; junction bases left unmatched: 5. Per the germline V gene, CDR1 is ENHRY and CDR2 is SYGVKD. CDR3 DNA: TGTGCCATCAGTGACATGGGACAGACCGAGCAGTACTTC. Protein product: CAISDMGQTEQYF.

V is TRBV28 and J is TRBJ2-4; perhaps D is TRBD1 or TRBD2 (5 bases each). This CDR3 contains 14 residues. Trimming cost V 8 bases and J 7 bases, with 18 bases left between them. CDR1 and CDR2 from the germline V gene are MDHEN and SYDVKM. The CDR3 spells CASRQRPGRNIQYF. The CDR3 DNA follows: TGTGCCAGCCGCCAACGGCCGGGGCGTAACATTCAGTACTTC.

This chain's CDR3 is CASSETRTRNEQYF. As DNA, the CDR3 is TGCGCCAGCAGTGAGACCAGGACGCGGAACGAGCAGTACTTC. The chain employs TRBV10-2 and TRBJ2-7, with no clear D. Looked up from germline, CDR1 is WSHSY and CDR2 is SAAADI. V lost 2 bases, J lost 5 bases, and 13 bases lay in between. This CDR3 has 14 amino acids.

The genes are TRBV5-4 and TRBJ2-3, with TRBD2 as a possible D gene (5 bases). The CDR3 is 15 residues long. The ends were cut back, 0 bases at V and 0 bases at J, with 8 bases in the middle. CDR1 SGHNT and CDR2 YYREEE come from the germline V gene (reference sequence). DNA of the CDR3: TGTGCCAGCAGCTTGGGTCTAGCTAGCACAGATACGCAGTATTTT. Translated, it gives CASSLGLASTDTQYF.

CDR3 sequence (DNA): TGTGCCAGCACCTTAACTAGCGGGAGAACAGATACGCAGTATTTT. Translated: CASTLTSGRTDTQYF. The chain links TRBV28 to TRBJ2-3; 11 bases align to TRBD2. Per germline, CDR1 MDHEN and CDR2 SYDVKM. The length of the CDR3 is 15 residues. The J segment lost 3 bases and the V segment lost 7 bases, leaving 6 bases of the junction unmatched.

The V call is TRBV5-1, the J call TRBJ1-2; 7 bases match TRBD1. After removal of 0 bases from V and 4 bases from J, the junction contained 6 bases not matched to a gene. The germline V gene encodes CDR1 SGHRS and CDR2 YFSETQ. CDR3 size: 15 residues. DNA for the CDR3: TGCGCCAGCAGCTTGGAGCCGACAGGGACCTATGGCTACACCTTC. Its protein product is CASSLEPTGTYGYTF.

This clone was counted between two and nine times. The junction and the germline gene differ at one end; a read error may be behind it. The chain recombines TRBV10-3 with TRBJ2-7; D is ambiguous. The CDR3 runs 16 residues. Germline V gives CDR1 ENHRY, CDR2 SYGVKD. Written as DNA, the CDR3 is TGTGCCAGCAGTACTGGATCCCCACCGCCAACCTACGAGCAGTACTTC. Translation gives CASSTGSPPPTYEQYF.

The chain couples TRBV7-8 to TRBJ1-5; the D gene is possibly TRBD1 (5 bases). CDR3 length equals 17 residues. The germline gives CDR1 SGHVS, CDR2 FQNEAQ. Trimming took off 1 base at V and 6 bases at J, with 19 bases between the two ends. The CDR3 region is CASSLGGQVGGVQPQHF. The CDR3 DNA follows: TGTGCCAGCAGCTTAGGAGGGCAGGTCGGGGGTGTTCAGCCCCAGCATTTT.

The gene calls are TRBV2 and TRBJ2-5, with D uncertain. The CDR3 contains 11 residues. Germline CDR1 SNHLY, CDR2 FYNNEI. V was trimmed by 5 bases and J by 3 bases, leaving 4 bases between them. The CDR3 coding sequence is TGTGCCAGCAGTTTCGAAGAGACCCAGTACTTC. Protein product: CASSFEETQYF.